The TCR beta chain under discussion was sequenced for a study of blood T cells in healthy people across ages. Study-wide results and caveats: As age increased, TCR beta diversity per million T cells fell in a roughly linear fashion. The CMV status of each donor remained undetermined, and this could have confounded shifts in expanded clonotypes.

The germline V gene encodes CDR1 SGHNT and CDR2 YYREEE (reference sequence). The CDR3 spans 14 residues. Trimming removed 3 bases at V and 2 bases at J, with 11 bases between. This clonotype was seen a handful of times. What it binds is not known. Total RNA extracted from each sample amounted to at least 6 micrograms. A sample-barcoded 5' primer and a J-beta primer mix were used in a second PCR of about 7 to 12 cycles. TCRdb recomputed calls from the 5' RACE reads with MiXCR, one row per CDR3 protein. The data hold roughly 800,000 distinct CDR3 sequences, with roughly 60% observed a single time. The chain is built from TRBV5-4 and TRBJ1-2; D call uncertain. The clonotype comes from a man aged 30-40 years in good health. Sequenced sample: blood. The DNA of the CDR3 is TGTGCCAGCAGCTCACGGGTCGCGAACTATGGCTACACCTTC. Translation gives CASSSRVANYGYTF.